This TCR beta chain was recovered during a study of identical twins. General observations from the study: For zero-insertion analyses, partial confounding could come from invariant MAIT and iNKT cells.

A universal primer site was created by template switching, with the cDNA bearing unique molecular identifiers. TCRdb analysed the 5' RACE reads with MiXCR anew, one entry per CDR3 protein. The repertoire consists of 200,000 to 250,000 distinct CDR3 sequences, with 5% to 7% occurring once and the leading ten covering about 14%. This clonotype has more than one count but fewer than ten. The antigen remains undetermined. These data also formed part of another study, on T cells expressing NK-cell markers. That source adds: Seven donors tested HCMV-seropositive and one tested seronegative among the eight sequenced. Similarly, these clonotypes led the CD3+CD56-NKG2C+ fraction as well in several donors.

The source of this sequence is a woman in her late teens or twenties in good health. Material for sequencing was CD8+ T cells sorted from blood.

For the CDR3, the DNA is TGTGCCAGCAGCCTAGGGGTTGGGGACCGGACCACCGGGGAGCTGTTTTTT. It encodes CASSLGVGDRTTGELFF. The V call is TRBV7-8, the J call TRBJ2-2; either TRBD1 or TRBD2 may supply D (5 bases each). CDR1 and CDR2 from the germline V gene are SGHVS and FQNEAQ. V shed 5 bases and J shed 4 bases, with 20 bases lying between them. The CDR3 has 17 residues.